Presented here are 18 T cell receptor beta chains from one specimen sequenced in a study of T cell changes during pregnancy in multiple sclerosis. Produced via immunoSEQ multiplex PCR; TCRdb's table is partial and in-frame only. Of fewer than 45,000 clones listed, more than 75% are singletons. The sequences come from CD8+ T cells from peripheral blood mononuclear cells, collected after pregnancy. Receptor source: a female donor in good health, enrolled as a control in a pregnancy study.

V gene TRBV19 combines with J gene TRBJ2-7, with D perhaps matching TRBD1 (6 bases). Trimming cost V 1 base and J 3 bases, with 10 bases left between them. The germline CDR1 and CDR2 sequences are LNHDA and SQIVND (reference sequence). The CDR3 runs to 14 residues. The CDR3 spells CASSIGQGIYEQYF. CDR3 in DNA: TGTGCCAGTAGTATAGGGCAGGGGATCTACGAGCAGTACTTC.

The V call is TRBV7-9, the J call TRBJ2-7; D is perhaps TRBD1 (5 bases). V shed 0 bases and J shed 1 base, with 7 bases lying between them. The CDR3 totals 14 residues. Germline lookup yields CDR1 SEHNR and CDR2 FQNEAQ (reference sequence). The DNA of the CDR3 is TGTGCCAGCAGCTTAGCTAGGGGATCCTACGAGCAGTACTTC. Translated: CASSLARGSYEQYF.

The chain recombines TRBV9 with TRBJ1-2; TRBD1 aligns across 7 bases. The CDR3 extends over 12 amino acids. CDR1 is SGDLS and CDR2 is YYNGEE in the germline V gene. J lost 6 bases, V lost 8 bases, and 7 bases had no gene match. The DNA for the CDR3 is TGTGCCAGTTCTGGGACAGCCCATGGCTACACCTTC. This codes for CASSGTAHGYTF.

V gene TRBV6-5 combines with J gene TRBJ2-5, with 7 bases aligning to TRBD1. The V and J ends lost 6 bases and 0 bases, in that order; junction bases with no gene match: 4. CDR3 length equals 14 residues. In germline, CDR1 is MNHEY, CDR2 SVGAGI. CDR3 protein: CASRRQGYQETQYF. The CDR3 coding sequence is TGTGCCAGCAGGAGACAGGGATACCAAGAGACCCAGTACTTC.

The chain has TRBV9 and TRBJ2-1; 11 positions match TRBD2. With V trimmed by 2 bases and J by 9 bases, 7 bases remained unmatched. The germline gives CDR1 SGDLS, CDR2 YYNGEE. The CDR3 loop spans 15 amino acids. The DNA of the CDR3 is TGTGCCAGCAGCGTTAGCGGGGGGGCAGGTAGTGAGCAGTTCTTC. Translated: CASSVSGGAGSEQFF.

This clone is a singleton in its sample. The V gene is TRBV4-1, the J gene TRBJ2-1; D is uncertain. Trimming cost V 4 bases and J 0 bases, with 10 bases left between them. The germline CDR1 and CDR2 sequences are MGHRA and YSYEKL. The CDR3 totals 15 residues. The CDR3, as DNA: TGCGCCAGCAGCCCTACTACCCGCTCCTACAATGAGCAGTTCTTC. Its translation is CASSPTTRSYNEQFF.

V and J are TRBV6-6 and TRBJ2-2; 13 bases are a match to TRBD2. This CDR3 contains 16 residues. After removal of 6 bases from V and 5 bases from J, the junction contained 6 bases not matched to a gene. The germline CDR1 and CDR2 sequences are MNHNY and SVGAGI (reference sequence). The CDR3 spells CASSFGLAGVTGELFF. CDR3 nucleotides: TGTGCCAGCAGCTTTGGACTAGCGGGGGTAACCGGGGAGCTGTTTTTT.

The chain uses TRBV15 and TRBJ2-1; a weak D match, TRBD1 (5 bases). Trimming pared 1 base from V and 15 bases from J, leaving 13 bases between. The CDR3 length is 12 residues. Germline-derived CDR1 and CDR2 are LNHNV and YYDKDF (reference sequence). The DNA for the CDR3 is TGTGCCACCAGCAGAGGGGGCTCACGCCCGTTCTTC. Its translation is CATSRGGSRPFF.

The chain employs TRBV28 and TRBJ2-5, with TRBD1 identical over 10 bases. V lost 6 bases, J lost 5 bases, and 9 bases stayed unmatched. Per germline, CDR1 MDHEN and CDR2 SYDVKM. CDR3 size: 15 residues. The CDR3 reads CASSSGTGAGETQYF. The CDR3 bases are TGTGCCAGCAGCTCCGGGACAGGGGCCGGGGAGACCCAGTACTTC.

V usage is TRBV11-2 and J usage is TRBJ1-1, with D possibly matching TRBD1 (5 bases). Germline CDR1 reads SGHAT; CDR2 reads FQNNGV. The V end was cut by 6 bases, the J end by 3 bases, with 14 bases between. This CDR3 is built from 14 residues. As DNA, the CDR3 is TGTGCCAGCAGTCCTAAGGGGATTGACACTGAAGCTTTCTTT. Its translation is CASSPKGIDTEAFF.

The CDR3 region has the DNA TGTGCCAGCAGCGGGCCCCCGGGACACTACGAGCAGTACTTC. Protein product: CASSGPPGHYEQYF. The rearrangement uses TRBV27 and TRBJ2-7, with D possibly TRBD1 on 6 matching bases. The germline gives CDR1 MNHEY, CDR2 SMNVEV (reference sequence). Between the trimmed V and J ends, which lost 6 bases and 3 bases, there was a span of 15 bases. The CDR3 length is 14 residues.

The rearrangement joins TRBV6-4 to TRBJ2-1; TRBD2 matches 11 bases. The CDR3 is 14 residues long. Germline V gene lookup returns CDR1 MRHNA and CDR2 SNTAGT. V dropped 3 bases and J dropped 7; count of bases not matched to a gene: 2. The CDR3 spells CASSDGTSGNEQFF. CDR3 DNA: TGTGCCAGCAGTGATGGGACTAGCGGAAATGAGCAGTTCTTC.

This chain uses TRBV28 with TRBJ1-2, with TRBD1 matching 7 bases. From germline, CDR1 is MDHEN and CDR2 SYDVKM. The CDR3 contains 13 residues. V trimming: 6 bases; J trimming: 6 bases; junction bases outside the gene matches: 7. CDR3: CASRSTGSHGYTF. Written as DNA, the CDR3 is TGTGCCAGCAGATCGACAGGGAGTCATGGCTACACCTTC.

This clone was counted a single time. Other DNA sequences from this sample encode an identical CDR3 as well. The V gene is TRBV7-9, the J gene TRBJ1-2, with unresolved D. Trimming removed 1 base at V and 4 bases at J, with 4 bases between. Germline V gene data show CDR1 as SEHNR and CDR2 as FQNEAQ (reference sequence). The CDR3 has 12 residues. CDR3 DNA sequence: TGTGCCAGCAGCTTAGGAGGCTATGGCTACACCTTC. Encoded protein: CASSLGGYGYTF.

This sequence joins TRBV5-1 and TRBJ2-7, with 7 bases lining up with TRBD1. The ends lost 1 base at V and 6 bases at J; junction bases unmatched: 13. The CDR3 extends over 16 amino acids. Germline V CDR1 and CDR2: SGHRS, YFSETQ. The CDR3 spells CASSLYTGTALSEQYF. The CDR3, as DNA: TGCGCCAGCAGCTTGTATACTGGGACAGCCCTGTCCGAGCAGTACTTC. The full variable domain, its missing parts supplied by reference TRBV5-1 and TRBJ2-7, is KAGVTQTPRYLIKTRGQQVTLSCSPISGHRSVSWYQQTPGQGLQFLFEYFSETQRNKGNFPGRFSGRQFSNSRSEMNVSTLELGDSALYLCASSLYTGTALSEQYFGPGTRLTVT.

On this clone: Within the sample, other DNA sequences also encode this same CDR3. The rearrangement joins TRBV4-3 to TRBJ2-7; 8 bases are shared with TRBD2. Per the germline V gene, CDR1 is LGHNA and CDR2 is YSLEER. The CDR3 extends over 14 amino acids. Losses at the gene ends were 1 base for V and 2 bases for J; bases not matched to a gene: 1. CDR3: CASSQAGGPYEQYF. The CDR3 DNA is TGCGCCAGCAGCCAAGCGGGGGGGCCCTACGAGCAGTACTTC.

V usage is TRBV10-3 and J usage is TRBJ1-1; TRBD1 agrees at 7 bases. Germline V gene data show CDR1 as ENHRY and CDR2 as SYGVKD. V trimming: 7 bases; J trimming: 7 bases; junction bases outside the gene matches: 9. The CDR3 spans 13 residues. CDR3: CAITEGAVIEAFF. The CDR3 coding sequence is TGTGCCATCACCGAGGGGGCGGTGATTGAAGCTTTCTTT.

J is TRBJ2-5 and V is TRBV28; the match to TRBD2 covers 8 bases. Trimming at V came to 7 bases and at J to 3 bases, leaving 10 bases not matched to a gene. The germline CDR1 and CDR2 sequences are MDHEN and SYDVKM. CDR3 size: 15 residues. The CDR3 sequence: CASNPLAEIKETQYF. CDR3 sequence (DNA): TGTGCCAGCAATCCACTAGCGGAGATCAAAGAGACCCAGTACTTC.